A selection of T cell receptor beta chains follows, all from one sample in a study of blood T cell repertoires in COVID-19. Some clones are missing from TCRdb's copy, which holds only in-frame ones; the method was immunoSEQ multiplex PCR. This sample carries some 250,000 clones, around 85% of them seen once, and the ten largest clones take roughly 9.6%. The source material was peripheral blood. The receptors stem from a woman at least 80 years old with acute or convalescent COVID-19. Both conserved end residues are part of each CDR3. A D gene is named only where the DNA matches it firmly. Some rows have no size entry. The others give once, few or many, or a class for an expanded clone.

d_gene	j_gene	abundance	v_gene	CDR3nt	CDR3aa
-	TRBJ2-3	-	TRBV3-1/TRBV3-2	TGTGCCAGCAGCCAAGAAAGGGGTGGCCTAAGCACAGATACGCAGTATTTT	CASSQERGGLSTDTQYF
-	TRBJ1-2	-	TRBV6-4	TGTGCCAGCTCCGACGGGGGAGGCTATGGCTACACCTTC	CASSDGGGYGYTF
-	TRBJ2-2	-	TRBV5-1	TGCGCCAGCACCCCGGGACAATCCAACACCGGGGAGCTGTTTTTT	CASTPGQSNTGELFF
-	TRBJ2-3	-	TRBV21-1	TGTGCCAGCAGCAAAGAGGGGAAAGCGGGGGGAAGCACAGATACGCAGTATTTT	CASSKEGKAGGSTDTQYF
TRBD1	TRBJ1-5	few	TRBV6-6	TGTGCCAGCACCTCCTGGGGACAGGTAAATCAGCCCCAGCATTTT	CASTSWGQVNQPQHF
TRBD1	TRBJ2-1	-	TRBV11-2	TGTGCCAGCAGCCTAGACAGGGGGCCGGGTGAGCAGTTCTTC	CASSLDRGPGEQFF
-	TRBJ1-1	-	TRBV6-1	TGTGCCAGCAGTGATGAGGGATCACCCTACATGAACACTGAAGCTTTCTTT	CASSDEGSPYMNTEAFF
-	TRBJ1-1	-	TRBV10-3	TGTGCCATCGCCGGGCGGGGAATCTCTGAAGCTTTCTTT	CAIAGRGISEAFF
-	TRBJ2-3	-	TRBV7-8	TGTGCCAGCAGCCTCTTGACTAGCACAGATACGCAGTATTTT	CASSLLTSTDTQYF
-	TRBJ1-2	-	TRBV9	TGTGCCAGCAGTAGGGCCCAGGGCTATGGCTACACCTTC	CASSRAQGYGYTF
TRBD1	TRBJ2-5	-	TRBV6-1	TGTGCCAGCAGTGAAGACGGGACAGGGCAAGAGACCCAGTACTTC	CASSEDGTGQETQYF
-	TRBJ2-7	-	TRBV28	TGTGCCAGCAGTTTATCTACGATCAGGGTAGTTTACGAGCAGTACTTC	CASSLSTIRVVYEQYF
-	TRBJ2-1	-	TRBV3-1/TRBV3-2	TGTGCCAGCAGCCAAGTAGGGGCCCTCAATGAGCAGTTCTTC	CASSQVGALNEQFF
-	TRBJ1-4	-	TRBV6-5	TGTGCCAGCAGTTACTCGGCAGTTCTTAATGAAAAACTGTTTTTT	CASSYSAVLNEKLFF
TRBD1	TRBJ1-2	-	TRBV5-4	TGTGCCAGCAGCTTGGCTCACAGGGGTGACTATGGCTACACCTTC	CASSLAHRGDYGYTF
TRBD1	TRBJ1-2	-	TRBV19	TGTGCCAGTAGTTACAGACAGGGTCGTGGCTACACCTTC	CASSYRQGRGYTF
-	TRBJ2-6	-	TRBV5-1	TGCGCCAGCAGCCGCGAGGAGGCTGGGGCCAACGTCCTGACTTTC	CASSREEAGANVLTF
-	TRBJ1-2	few	TRBV5-5	TGTGCCAGCAGCTTGCAAACAGCCGCTCCGCTGGCTTACTATGGCTACACCTTC	CASSLQTAAPLAYYGYTF
-	TRBJ1-2	-	TRBV12-3/TRBV12-4	TGTGCCAGCAGTCTCGACACCTATGGCTACACCTTC	CASSLDTYGYTF
-	TRBJ2-1	-	TRBV24-1	TGTGCCACCAGTGATAGGGGGGGGGATCCCTACAATGAGCAGTTCTTC	CATSDRGGDPYNEQFF